A single sample is the source of the 20 T cell receptor beta chains below, sequenced in a study of regulatory T cells in long-lasting Graves disease. Time point given: newly diagnosed GD, antithyroid drugs for less than 3 months. Construction of the TCR library relied on RNA isolated from PBMCs. Through Arm-PCR of CDR3 regions and iRepertoire HTBI primers, TCR beta libraries were built. TCRdb independently ran MiXCR on the multiplex PCR reads; one entry per CDR3 protein. The table lists roughly 420,000 distinct CDR3 sequences, less than 20% of them singletons. The sequences come from peripheral blood mononuclear cells (PBMCs), collected at new diagnosis, from a patient treated with antithyroid drugs. These receptors were collected from a female donor with Graves disease.

The V call is TRBV7-2, the J call TRBJ2-1; 11 nucleotides agree with TRBD2. This CDR3 contains 20 residues. The trim removed 11 bases at V and 10 bases at J, leaving 31 bases unmatched. Germline CDR1 and CDR2: SGHTA and FQGNSA. The CDR3 region has the DNA TGTGCCTGCTCTGGGGACGGGACAGGATCCATTACTAGCGGGAGAGGGGAGCAGTTCTTC. This sequence encodes CACSGDGTGSITSGRGEQFF.

This clonotype has only a few counts. The chain uses TRBV19 and TRBJ2-1, with D maybe TRBD2 (5 bases). Germline V lookup: CDR1 LNHDA, CDR2 SQIVND (reference sequence). This CDR3 region has 13 residues. V dropped 5 bases and J dropped 9 bases, with 14 bases sitting between them. CDR3 sequence: CASSVPRAGEQFF. CDR3 nucleotides: TGTGCCAGTAGTGTGCCTAGGGCGGGTGAGCAGTTCTTC.

A few counts support this clonotype. The gene calls are TRBV14 and TRBJ2-1; D is possibly TRBD2 (6 bases). CDR1 is SGHDN and CDR2 is FVKESK in the germline V gene. The CDR3 runs 14 residues. Trimming stripped 3 bases from V and 2 bases from J, with 8 bases between. The CDR3 nucleotides are TGTGCCAGCAGCCAGGGACTGGCCTACAATGAGCAGTTCTTC. Amino acids: CASSQGLAYNEQFF.

A few counts support this clonotype. The chain links TRBV7-2 to TRBJ1-6, with 8 bases fitting TRBD1. Germline CDR1 SGHTA, CDR2 FQGNSA. The ends lost 4 bases at V and 4 bases at J; junction bases unmatched: 6. The CDR3 has 16 residues. This CDR3 is CASSSGTGFYNSPLHF. CDR3 DNA: TGTGCCAGCAGCTCCGGGACAGGATTTTATAATTCACCCCTCCACTTT.

This clonotype was seen repeatedly, ten times or more. V gene TRBV30 combines with J gene TRBJ2-7, with 14 bases fitting TRBD2. V shed 3 bases, J shed 11 bases, and the junction held 6 bases outside the gene matches. CDR1 and CDR2 from the germline V gene are GTSNPN and SVGIG (reference sequence). CDR3 length equals 13 residues. In DNA form, the CDR3 reads TGTGCCTGGAGCCCCCCGGGACTAGCGGGAGAGTACTTC. Its protein product is CAWSPPGLAGEYF.

This clonotype was seen many times. The V gene is TRBV25-1, the J gene TRBJ1-6; no definite D call. This CDR3 spans 14 amino acids. Looked up from germline, CDR1 is MGHDK and CDR2 is SYGVNS. V lost 6 bases and J 6 bases, leaving 12 bases between the germline ends. The CDR3 sequence is CASRLESPNSPLHF. The CDR3, as DNA: TGTGCCAGCAGGCTAGAAAGTCCTAATTCACCCCTCCACTTT.

This clonotype was counted at least ten times. The CDR3 loop is CSARDIRTDTQYF. As DNA, the CDR3 is TGCAGTGCCAGGGACATCCGCACAGATACGCAGTATTTT. This chain links TRBV20-1 with TRBJ2-3; tentatively, D is TRBD1 (6 bases). The ends were cut back, 6 bases at V and 1 base at J, with 11 bases in the middle. Per the germline V gene, CDR1 is DFQATT and CDR2 is SNEGSKA (reference sequence). The CDR3 runs to 13 residues.

The CDR3 DNA reads TGTGCCAGCAGTGAGACAGTTTATCTCTCTGGGGCCAACGTCCTGACTTTC. It is translated as CASSETVYLSGANVLTF. This chain uses TRBV6-2 or TRBV6-3 with TRBJ2-6; D might be TRBD1 (5 bases). Germline values: CDR1 MNHEY, CDR2 SVGEGT. There are 17 residues in the CDR3. Trimming stripped 5 bases from V and 0 bases from J, with 14 bases between.

The J gene is TRBJ1-2, the V gene TRBV7-9, with D unclear. The germline gives CDR1 SEHNR, CDR2 FQNEAQ (reference sequence). The V end lost 5 bases, the J end lost 4 bases, and 11 bases lay between the germline ends. The CDR3 is 13 residues long. The CDR3 protein is CASSQDAIYGYTF. CDR3 in DNA: TGTGCCAGCAGCCAAGACGCTATCTATGGCTACACCTTC. Drawing the rest from reference TRBV7-9 and TRBJ1-2, the complete variable domain is DTGVSQNPRHKITKRGQNVTFRCDPISEHNRLYWYRQTLGQGPEFLTYFQNEAQLEKSRLLSDRFSAERPKGSFSTLEIQRTEQGDSAMYLCASSQDAIYGYTFGSGTRLTVV.

This clonotype was seen ten or more times. V usage is TRBV27 and J usage is TRBJ1-1, with unresolved D. V was pared by 5 bases and J by 4 bases, with 14 bases between. In germline, CDR1 is MNHEY, CDR2 SMNVEV (reference sequence). This CDR3 has 14 amino acids. The DNA for the CDR3 is TGTGCCAGCAGTAAGGCGCTTGGCGGCACTGAAGCTTTCTTT. Its protein is CASSKALGGTEAFF.

This clonotype has ten or more counts. The chain employs TRBV7-9 and TRBJ2-1; a possible D gene is TRBD1 (5 bases). V lost 5 bases, J lost 9 bases, and 14 bases lay in between. Looked up from germline, CDR1 is SEHNR and CDR2 is FQNEAQ (reference sequence). The CDR3 runs 13 residues. CDR3 amino acids: CASSHTGAIEQFF. Written as DNA, the CDR3 is TGTGCCAGCAGCCACACAGGCGCTATTGAGCAGTTCTTC.

This clonotype was recorded many times. The chain couples TRBV5-1 to TRBJ1-4; 7 bases are shared with TRBD1. Germline-derived CDR1 and CDR2 are SGHRS and YFSETQ. Trimming took 6 bases from V and 8 from J; bases not matched to a gene: 7. This CDR3 contains 13 residues. This chain's CDR3 is CASKRGRGEKLFF. The CDR3 DNA follows: TGCGCCAGCAAAAGGGGGCGGGGAGAAAAACTGTTTTTT.

About this clonotype itself: A far larger clone is one base from this, pointing to a likely read error. The chain has TRBV6-5 and TRBJ2-7; 9 bases fit TRBD1. Germline values: CDR1 MNHEY, CDR2 SVGAGI. The CDR3 covers 15 residues. CDR3 bases: TGTACCAGCACCCTAGACCCACAGGGGGCTGACGAGCAGTACTTC. Residues: CTSTLDPQGADEQYF.

The chain joins TRBV5-1 to TRBJ1-2; 7 nucleotides line up with TRBD1. V lost 0 bases, J lost 4 bases, and 9 bases stayed unmatched. The CDR3 sequence is 16 residues long. Germline lookup yields CDR1 SGHRS and CDR2 YFSETQ. The CDR3 here is CASSLGRTGRFYGYTF. The CDR3 bases are TGCGCCAGCAGCTTGGGGAGGACAGGTCGCTTCTATGGCTACACCTTC.

The chain employs TRBV5-4 and TRBJ2-3; the D gene is possibly TRBD1 (5 bases). CDR1 SGHNT and CDR2 YYREEE come from the germline V gene (reference sequence). Trimming stripped 3 bases from V and 6 bases from J, with 11 bases between. The CDR3 extends over 13 amino acids. CDR3: CASSSRVHDTQYF. In DNA form, the CDR3 reads TGTGCCAGCAGCTCCAGGGTTCATGATACGCAGTATTTT.

Many counts were recorded for this clonotype. V usage is TRBV27 and J usage is TRBJ2-7; D call uncertain. In germline, CDR1 is MNHEY, CDR2 SMNVEV (reference sequence). The CDR3 spans 18 residues. V lost 4 bases, J lost 3 bases, and 25 bases lay in between. CDR3 sequence reads: CASSSLRPERSNFYEQYF. CDR3 coding DNA: TGTGCCAGCAGTTCCCTCCGACCGGAACGGAGCAACTTCTACGAGCAGTACTTC.

The chain's CDR3 is CSAQLMATTPQETQYF. CDR3 DNA: TGCAGTGCCCAACTAATGGCAACAACTCCCCAAGAGACCCAGTACTTC. The chain employs TRBV20-1 and TRBJ2-5, with unresolved D. The germline V gene has CDR1 DFQATT and CDR2 SNEGSKA (reference sequence). The CDR3 is 16 residues long. Trimming took off 6 bases at V and 1 base at J, with 21 bases between the two ends.

In its sample, this clonotype was seen many times. V usage is TRBV2 and J usage is TRBJ2-5; no firm D call. The CDR3 consists of 14 residues. The V gene's germline CDR1 is SNHLY and CDR2 FYNNEI. V gave up 4 bases and J gave up 2 bases, with 11 bases separating them. The chain's CDR3 is CASSVGSLQETQYF. The CDR3 coding sequence is TGTGCCAGCAGTGTTGGTTCCTTACAAGAGACCCAGTACTTC.

The rearrangement uses TRBV12-3 or TRBV12-4 and TRBJ2-2; 15 bases line up with TRBD2. CDR3 size: 17 residues. Losses at the gene ends were 4 bases for V and 4 bases for J; bases not matched to a gene: 4. CDR3 in amino acids: CASSWMGLAGGTGELFF. In DNA form, the CDR3 reads TGTGCCAGCAGTTGGATGGGACTAGCGGGAGGCACCGGGGAGCTGTTTTTT.

The chain is built from TRBV6-1 and TRBJ2-7; 7 bases fit TRBD2. This CDR3 has 13 amino acids. Germline CDR1 is MNHNS and CDR2 is SASEGT. The ends lost 5 bases at V and 5 bases at J; junction bases unmatched: 6. The CDR3 DNA sequence: TGTGCCAGCAGTCGCGGGAGTTTGAACGAGCAGTACTTC. Protein product: CASSRGSLNEQYF.